This T cell receptor (beta chain) was retrieved from a study of blood T cells in healthy people across ages. The authors ran a second PCR of about 7 to 11 cycles using a sample-barcoded 5' primer and a J-beta primer mix. Every sample gave at least 2.5 million paired-end reads containing CDR3. TCRdb re-analysed the 5' RACE reads in MiXCR, keeping a single row per CDR3 protein. The repertoire holds 650,000 to 1,000,000 distinct CDR3 sequences, with 30% to 45% as singletons. There are 17 residues in the CDR3. V was clipped by 4 bases and J by 0 bases, with 18 bases between them. In germline, CDR1 is PRHDT, CDR2 FYEKMQ (reference sequence).

The chain joins TRBV13 to TRBJ2-5, with a weak D call TRBD1 (5 bases). Sequences were obtained from blood. The TCR comes from a man aged 18 to 30 in good health. In DNA, the CDR3 is TGTGCCAGCAGCTCCAGATTAGGGGAAGGGAACCAAGAGACCCAGTACTTC. This encodes CASSSRLGEGNQETQYF.